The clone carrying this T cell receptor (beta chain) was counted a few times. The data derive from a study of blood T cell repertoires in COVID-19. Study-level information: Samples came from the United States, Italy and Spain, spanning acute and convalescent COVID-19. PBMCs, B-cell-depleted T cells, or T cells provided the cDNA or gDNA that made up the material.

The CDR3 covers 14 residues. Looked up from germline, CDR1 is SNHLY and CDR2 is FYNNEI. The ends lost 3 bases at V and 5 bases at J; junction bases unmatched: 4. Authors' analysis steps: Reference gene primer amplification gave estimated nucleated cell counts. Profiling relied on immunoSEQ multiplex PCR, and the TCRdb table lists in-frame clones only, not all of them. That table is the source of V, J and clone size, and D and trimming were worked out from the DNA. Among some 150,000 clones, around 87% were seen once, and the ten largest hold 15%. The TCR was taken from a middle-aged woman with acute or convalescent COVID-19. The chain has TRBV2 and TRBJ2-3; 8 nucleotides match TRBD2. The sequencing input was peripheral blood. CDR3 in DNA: TGTGCCAGCAGTGACGGGCTAGCGGGAGATACGCAGTATTTT. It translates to CASSDGLAGDTQYF.